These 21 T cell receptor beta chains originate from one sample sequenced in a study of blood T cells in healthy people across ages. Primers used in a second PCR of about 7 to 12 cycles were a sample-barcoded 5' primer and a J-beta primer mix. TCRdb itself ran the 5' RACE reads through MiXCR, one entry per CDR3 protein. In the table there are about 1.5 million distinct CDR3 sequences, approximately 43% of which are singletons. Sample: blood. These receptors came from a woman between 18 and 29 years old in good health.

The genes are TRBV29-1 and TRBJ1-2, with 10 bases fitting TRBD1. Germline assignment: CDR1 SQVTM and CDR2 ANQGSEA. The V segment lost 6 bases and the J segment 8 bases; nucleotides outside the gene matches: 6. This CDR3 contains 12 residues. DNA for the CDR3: TGCAGCGTCGCCGACAGGGGGCTCGGCTACACCTTC. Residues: CSVADRGLGYTF.

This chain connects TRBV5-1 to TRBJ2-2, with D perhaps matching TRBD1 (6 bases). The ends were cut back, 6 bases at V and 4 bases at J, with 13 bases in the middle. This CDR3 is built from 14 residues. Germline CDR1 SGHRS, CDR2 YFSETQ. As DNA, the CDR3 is TGCGCCAGCACAGCACAGACAGGCACCGGGGAGCTGTTTTTT. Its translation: CASTAQTGTGELFF.

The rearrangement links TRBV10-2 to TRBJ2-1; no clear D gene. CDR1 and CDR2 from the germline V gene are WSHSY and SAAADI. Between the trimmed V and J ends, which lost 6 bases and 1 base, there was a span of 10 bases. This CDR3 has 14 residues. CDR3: CASRVVESYNEQFF. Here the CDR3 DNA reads TGCGCCAGCAGGGTTGTGGAATCCTACAATGAGCAGTTCTTC.

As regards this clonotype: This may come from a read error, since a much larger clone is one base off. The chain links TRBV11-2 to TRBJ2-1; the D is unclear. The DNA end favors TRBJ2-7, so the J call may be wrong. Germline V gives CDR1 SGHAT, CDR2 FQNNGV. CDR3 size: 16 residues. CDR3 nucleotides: TGTGCCAGCAGCTTAGGTAGTCCCCTACGCTACAATGAGCAGTACTTC. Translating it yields CASSLGSPLRYNEQYF.

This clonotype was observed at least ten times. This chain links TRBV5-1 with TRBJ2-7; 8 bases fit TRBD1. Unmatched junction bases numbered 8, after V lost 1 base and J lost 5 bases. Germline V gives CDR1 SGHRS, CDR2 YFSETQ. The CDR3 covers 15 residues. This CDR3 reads CASSLTDRESHEQYF. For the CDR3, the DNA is TGCGCCAGCAGCTTGACGGACAGGGAATCCCACGAGCAGTACTTC.

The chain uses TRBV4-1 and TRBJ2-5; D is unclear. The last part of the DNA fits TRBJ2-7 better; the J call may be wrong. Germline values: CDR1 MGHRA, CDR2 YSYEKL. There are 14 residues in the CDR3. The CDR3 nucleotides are TGCGCCAGCAGCCAAGATCACGGGCCCGACGAGCAGTACTTC. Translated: CASSQDHGPDEQYF.

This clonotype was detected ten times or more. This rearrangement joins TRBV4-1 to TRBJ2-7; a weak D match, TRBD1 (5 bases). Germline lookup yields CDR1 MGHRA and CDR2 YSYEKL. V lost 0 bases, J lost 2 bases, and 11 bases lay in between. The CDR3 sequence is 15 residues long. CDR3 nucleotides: TGCGCCAGCAGCCAAGACTCCAGGGAACCCTACGAGCAGTACTTC. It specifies CASSQDSREPYEQYF.

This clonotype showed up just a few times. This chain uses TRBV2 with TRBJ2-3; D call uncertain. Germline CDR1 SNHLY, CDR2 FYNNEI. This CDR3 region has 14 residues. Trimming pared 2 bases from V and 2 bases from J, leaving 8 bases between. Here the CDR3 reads CASSELVNTDTQYF. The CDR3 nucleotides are TGTGCCAGCAGTGAACTAGTTAACACAGATACGCAGTATTTT. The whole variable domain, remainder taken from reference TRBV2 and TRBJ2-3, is EPEVTQTPSHQVTQMGQEVILRCVPISNHLYFYWYRQILGQKVEFLVSFYNNEISEKSEIFDDQFSVERPDGSNFTLKIRSTKLEDSAMYFCASSELVNTDTQYFGPGTRLTVL.

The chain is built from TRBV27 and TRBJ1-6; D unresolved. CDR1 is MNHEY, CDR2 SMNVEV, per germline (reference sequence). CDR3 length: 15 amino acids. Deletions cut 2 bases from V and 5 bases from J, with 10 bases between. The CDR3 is CASSLSRNHNSPLHF. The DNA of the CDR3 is TGTGCCAGCAGTTTAAGCAGGAACCATAATTCACCCCTCCACTTT.

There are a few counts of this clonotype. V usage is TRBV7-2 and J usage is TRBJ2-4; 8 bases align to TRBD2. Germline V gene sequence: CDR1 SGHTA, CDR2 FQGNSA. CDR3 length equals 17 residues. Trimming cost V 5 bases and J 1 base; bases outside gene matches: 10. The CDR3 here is CASSPLRSGGAKNIQYF. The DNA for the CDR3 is TGTGCCAGCAGCCCCCTTCGGAGCGGGGGTGCCAAAAACATTCAGTACTTC.

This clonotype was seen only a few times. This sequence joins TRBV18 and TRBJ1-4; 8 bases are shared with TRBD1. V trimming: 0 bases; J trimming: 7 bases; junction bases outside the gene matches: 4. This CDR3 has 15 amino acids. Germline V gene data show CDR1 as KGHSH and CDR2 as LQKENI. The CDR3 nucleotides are TGTGCCAGCTCACCACCAGACAGGGGAGTTGAAAAACTGTTTTTT. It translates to CASSPPDRGVEKLFF.

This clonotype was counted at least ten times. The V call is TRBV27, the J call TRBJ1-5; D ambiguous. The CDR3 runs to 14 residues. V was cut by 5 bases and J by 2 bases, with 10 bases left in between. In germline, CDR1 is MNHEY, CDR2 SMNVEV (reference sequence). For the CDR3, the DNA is TGTGCCAGCAGTCCAAGGGTGGGCAATCAGCCCCAGCATTTT. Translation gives CASSPRVGNQPQHF.

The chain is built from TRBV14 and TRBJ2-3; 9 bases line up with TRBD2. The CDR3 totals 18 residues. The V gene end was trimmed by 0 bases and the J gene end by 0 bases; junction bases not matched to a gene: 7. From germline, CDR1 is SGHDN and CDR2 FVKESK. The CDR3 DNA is TGTGCCAGCAGCCAAGATTGGGGAAGCGGGGGGAGCACAGATACGCAGTATTTT. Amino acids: CASSQDWGSGGSTDTQYF.

DNA of the CDR3: TGTGCCAGCAGCGTAGAGGGGGCCTATGGTGAAAAACTGTTTTTT. Residues: CASSVEGAYGEKLFF. This sequence joins TRBV9 and TRBJ1-4, with 7 nucleotides matching TRBD1. The CDR3 totals 15 residues. Germline V gene lookup returns CDR1 SGDLS and CDR2 YYNGEE. The ends lost 0 bases at V and 7 bases at J; junction bases unmatched: 6.

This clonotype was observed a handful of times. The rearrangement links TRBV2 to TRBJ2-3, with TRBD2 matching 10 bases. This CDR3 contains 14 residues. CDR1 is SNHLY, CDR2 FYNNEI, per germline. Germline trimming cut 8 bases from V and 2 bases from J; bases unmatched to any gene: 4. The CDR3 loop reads CASLGLASTDTQYF. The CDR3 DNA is TGTGCCAGCCTGGGACTAGCGTCCACAGATACGCAGTATTTT.

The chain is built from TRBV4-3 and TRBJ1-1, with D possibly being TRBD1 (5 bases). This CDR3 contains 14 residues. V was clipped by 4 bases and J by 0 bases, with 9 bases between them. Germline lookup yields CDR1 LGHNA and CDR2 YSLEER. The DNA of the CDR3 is TGCGCCAGCAGCCCAGGGAAAATGAACACTGAAGCTTTCTTT. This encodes CASSPGKMNTEAFF.

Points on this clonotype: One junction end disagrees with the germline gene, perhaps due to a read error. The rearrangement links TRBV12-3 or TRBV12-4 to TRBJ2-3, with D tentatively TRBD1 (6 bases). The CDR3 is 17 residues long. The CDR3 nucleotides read TGTGCCAGCAGTTTAGAATGGCCAGGGGAGAGAACAGACACGCAGTATTTT. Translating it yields CASSLEWPGERTDTQYF.

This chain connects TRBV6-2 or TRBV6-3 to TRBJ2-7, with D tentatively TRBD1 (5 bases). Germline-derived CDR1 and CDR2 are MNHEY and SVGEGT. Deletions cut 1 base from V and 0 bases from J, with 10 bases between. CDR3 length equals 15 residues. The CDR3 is CASSYYRTNSYEQYF. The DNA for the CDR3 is TGTGCCAGCAGTTACTACCGGACAAACTCCTACGAGCAGTACTTC.

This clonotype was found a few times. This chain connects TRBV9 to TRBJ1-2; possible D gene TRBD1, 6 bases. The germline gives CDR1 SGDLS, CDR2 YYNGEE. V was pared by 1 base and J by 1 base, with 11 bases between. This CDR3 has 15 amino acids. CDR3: CASSVQDRYNYGYTF. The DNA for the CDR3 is TGTGCCAGCAGCGTACAGGACAGATATAACTATGGCTACACCTTC.

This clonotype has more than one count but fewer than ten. CDR3 nucleotides: TGTGCCAGCAGCTTAGTCGGGCCAGGGTCAAAACTGTTTTTT. It translates to CASSLVGPGSKLFF. The V gene is TRBV7-9, the J gene TRBJ1-4, with D possibly TRBD1 on 5 matching bases. V lost 1 base to trimming and J lost 10 bases, with 13 bases between them. The CDR3 extends over 14 amino acids. Germline V gene sequence: CDR1 SEHNR, CDR2 FQNEAQ (reference sequence).

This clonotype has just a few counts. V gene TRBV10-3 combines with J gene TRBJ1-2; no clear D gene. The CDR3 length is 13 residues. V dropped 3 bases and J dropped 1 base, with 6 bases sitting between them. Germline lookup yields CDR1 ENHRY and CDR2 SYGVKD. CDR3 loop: CAISDLDNYGYTF. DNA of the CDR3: TGTGCCATCAGTGACTTAGATAACTATGGCTACACCTTC.